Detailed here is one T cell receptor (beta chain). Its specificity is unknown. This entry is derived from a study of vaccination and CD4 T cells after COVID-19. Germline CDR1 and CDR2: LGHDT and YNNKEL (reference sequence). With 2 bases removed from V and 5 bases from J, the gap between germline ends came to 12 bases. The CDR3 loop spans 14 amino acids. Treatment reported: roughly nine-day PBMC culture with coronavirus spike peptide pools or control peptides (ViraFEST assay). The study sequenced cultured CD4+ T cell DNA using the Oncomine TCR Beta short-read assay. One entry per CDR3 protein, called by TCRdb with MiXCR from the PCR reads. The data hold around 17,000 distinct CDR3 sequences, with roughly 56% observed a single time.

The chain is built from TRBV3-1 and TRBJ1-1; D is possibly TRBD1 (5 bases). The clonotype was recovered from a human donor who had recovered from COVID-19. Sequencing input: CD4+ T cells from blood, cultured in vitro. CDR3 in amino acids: CASSQQGIGTEAFF. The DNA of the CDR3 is TGTGCCAGCAGCCAACAGGGTATTGGGACTGAAGCTTTCTTT.